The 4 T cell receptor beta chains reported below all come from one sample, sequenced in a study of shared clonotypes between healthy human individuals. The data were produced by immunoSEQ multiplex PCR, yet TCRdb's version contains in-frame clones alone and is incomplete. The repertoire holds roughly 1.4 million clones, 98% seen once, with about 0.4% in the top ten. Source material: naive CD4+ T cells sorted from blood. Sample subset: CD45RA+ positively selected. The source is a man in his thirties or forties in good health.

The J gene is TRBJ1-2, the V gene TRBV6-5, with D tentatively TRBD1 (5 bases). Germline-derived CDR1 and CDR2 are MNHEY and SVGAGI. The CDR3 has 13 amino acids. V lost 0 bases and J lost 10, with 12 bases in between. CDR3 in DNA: TGTGCCAGCAGTTACTCGGTGGGGCAAGACTACACCTTC. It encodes CASSYSVGQDYTF.

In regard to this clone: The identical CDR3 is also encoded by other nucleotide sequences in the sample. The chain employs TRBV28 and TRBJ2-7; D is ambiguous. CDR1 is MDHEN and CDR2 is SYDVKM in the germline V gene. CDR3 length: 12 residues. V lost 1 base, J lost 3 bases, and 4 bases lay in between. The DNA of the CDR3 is TGTGCCAGCAGTTTATCGCGCTACGAGCAGTACTTC. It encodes CASSLSRYEQYF.

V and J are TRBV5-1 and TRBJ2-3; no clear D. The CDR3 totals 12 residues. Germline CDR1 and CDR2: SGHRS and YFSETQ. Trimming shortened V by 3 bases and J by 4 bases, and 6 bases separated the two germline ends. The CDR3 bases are TGCGCCAGCAGCTCCCTGGCAGATACGCAGTATTTT. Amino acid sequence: CASSSLADTQYF.

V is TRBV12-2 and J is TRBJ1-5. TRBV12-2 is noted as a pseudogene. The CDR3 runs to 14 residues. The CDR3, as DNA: TGTGCAAGTCGCCCCCACCGGCGGAGGCAGCCCCAGCATTTT. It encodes CASRPHRRRQPQHF.